Listed below are T cell receptor beta chains from one sample, sequenced in a study of blood T cells in healthy people across ages. TCRdb reprocessed the 5' RACE reads with MiXCR, giving one entry per CDR3 protein. The data show 1.5 million or so distinct CDR3 sequences, less than 45% seen once. Sequencing used blood. Every receptor here comes from a young woman in good health. CDR3s include the opening cysteine and the closing phenylalanine or tryptophan. A D gene is named only where the DNA matches it firmly. Not all rows give a size; the values are once, few, many and, for expanded clones, a class.

V gene: TRBV6-2/TRBV6-3; J gene: TRBJ1-5; clone size: NA; D gene: NA; CDR3 protein: CASTGRGQPQHF; CDR3 DNA: TGTGCCAGCACCGGGAGAGGTCAGCCCCAGCATTTT
V gene: TRBV10-3; J gene: TRBJ2-7; clone size: NA; D gene: TRBD2; CDR3 protein: CAISESMGEGYF; CDR3 DNA: TGTGCCATCAGTGAGTCGATGGGGGAGGGGTACTTC
V gene: TRBV6-1; J gene: TRBJ2-7; clone size: few; D gene: TRBD2; CDR3 protein: CASRPGLAGHEQYF; CDR3 DNA: TGTGCCAGCAGACCGGGACTAGCGGGCCACGAGCAGTACTTC
V gene: TRBV28; J gene: TRBJ2-5; clone size: NA; D gene: TRBD2; CDR3 protein: CASSPILAGGSETQYF; CDR3 DNA: TGTGCCAGCAGTCCGATACTAGCGGGAGGTAGTGAGACCCAGTACTTC
V gene: TRBV11-2; J gene: TRBJ2-5; clone size: few; D gene: TRBD2; CDR3 protein: CASSFRLAGLQETQYF; CDR3 DNA: TGTGCCAGCAGCTTTAGACTAGCGGGGTTACAAGAGACCCAGTACTTC
V gene: TRBV12-3/TRBV12-4; J gene: TRBJ2-1; clone size: many; D gene: NA; CDR3 protein: CASSLPVNEQFF; CDR3 DNA: TGTGCCAGCAGTCTCCCGGTCAATGAGCAGTTCTTC
V gene: TRBV7-2; J gene: TRBJ2-7; clone size: many; D gene: NA; CDR3 protein: CASRLSYEQYF; CDR3 DNA: TGTGCCAGCAGACTTTCCTACGAGCAGTACTTC
V gene: TRBV20-1; J gene: TRBJ2-3; clone size: few; D gene: NA; CDR3 protein: CSARQGGADTQYF; CDR3 DNA: TGCAGTGCTCGACAGGGAGGTGCAGATACGCAGTATTTT
V gene: TRBV20-1; J gene: TRBJ1-2; clone size: NA; D gene: NA; CDR3 protein: CSADLGSWYGYTF; CDR3 DNA: TGCAGTGCGGACCTGGGCTCGTGGTATGGCTACACCTTC
V gene: TRBV29-1; J gene: TRBJ1-2; clone size: NA; D gene: NA; CDR3 protein: CSAALPLHYGYTF; CDR3 DNA: TGCAGCGCGGCCCTGCCCCTCCACTATGGCTACACCTTC
V gene: TRBV27; J gene: TRBJ2-1; clone size: NA; D gene: NA; CDR3 protein: CASSPTQPVYNEQFF; CDR3 DNA: TGTGCCAGCAGTCCAACACAGCCTGTCTACAATGAGCAGTTCTTC
V gene: TRBV20-1; J gene: TRBJ1-2; clone size: few; D gene: NA; CDR3 protein: CSARDTAGYTF; CDR3 DNA: TGCAGTGCTAGAGATACTGCTGGCTACACCTTC
V gene: TRBV29-1; J gene: TRBJ2-3; clone size: few; D gene: TRBD2; CDR3 protein: CSVTSGRVTDTQYF; CDR3 DNA: TGCAGCGTTACTAGCGGGAGGGTCACAGATACGCAGTATTTT
V gene: TRBV7-2; J gene: TRBJ2-4; clone size: NA; D gene: NA; CDR3 protein: CASSLFEGPGTKNIQYF; CDR3 DNA: TGTGCCAGCAGCTTATTTGAGGGGCCGGGGACCAAAAACATTCAGTACTTC
V gene: TRBV7-2; J gene: TRBJ2-7; clone size: NA; D gene: NA; CDR3 protein: CASSLTGTRSHEQYF; CDR3 DNA: TGTGCCAGCAGCCTTACGGGTACTAGGTCCCACGAGCAGTACTTC
V gene: TRBV6-6; J gene: TRBJ2-3; clone size: many; D gene: NA; CDR3 protein: CAIYGSGTDTQYF; CDR3 DNA: TGTGCCATCTACGGGAGCGGCACAGATACGCAGTATTTT
V gene: TRBV3-1; J gene: TRBJ1-2; clone size: NA; D gene: NA; CDR3 protein: CASSQIKAADTGYTF; CDR3 DNA: TGTGCCAGCAGCCAAATAAAGGCGGCAGATACTGGCTACACCTTC
V gene: TRBV3-1; J gene: TRBJ1-1; clone size: few; D gene: NA; CDR3 protein: CASSQEGGVYTEAFF; CDR3 DNA: TGTGCCAGCAGCCAAGAAGGGGGGGTGTACACTGAAGCTTTCTTT
V gene: TRBV3-1; J gene: TRBJ1-1; clone size: NA; D gene: NA; CDR3 protein: CASRPSQGNTEAFF; CDR3 DNA: TGTGCCAGCAGACCTTCACAGGGAAACACTGAAGCTTTCTTT
V gene: TRBV20-1; J gene: TRBJ2-3; clone size: few; D gene: NA; CDR3 protein: CSAAGRVTASTDTQYF; CDR3 DNA: TGCAGTGCCGCCGGTAGAGTGACGGCTAGCACAGATACGCAGTATTTT
V gene: TRBV20-1; J gene: TRBJ1-2; clone size: NA; D gene: NA; CDR3 protein: CSAKARRPGDGYTF; CDR3 DNA: TGCAGTGCTAAGGCGAGACGGCCCGGTGATGGCTACACCTTC
V gene: TRBV10-3; J gene: TRBJ1-6; clone size: NA; D gene: TRBD1; CDR3 protein: CAISELPGQGHGGSPLHF; CDR3 DNA: TGTGCCATCAGTGAATTACCGGGACAGGGACATGGGGGATCACCCCTCCACTTT
V gene: TRBV11-2; J gene: TRBJ2-7; clone size: few; D gene: NA; CDR3 protein: CASSLDRGSFYEQYF; CDR3 DNA: TGTGCCAGCAGCTTAGATCGGGGCTCCTTCTACGAGCAGTACTTC
V gene: TRBV29-1; J gene: TRBJ2-3; clone size: many; D gene: TRBD2; CDR3 protein: CSVEAGGMYTDTQYF; CDR3 DNA: TGCAGCGTTGAAGCGGGGGGAATGTACACAGATACGCAGTATTTT
V gene: TRBV6-2/TRBV6-3; J gene: TRBJ2-3; clone size: NA; D gene: NA; CDR3 protein: CASSWRGGTQYF; CDR3 DNA: TGTGCCAGCAGTTGGCGAGGGGGTACGCAGTATTTT
V gene: TRBV9; J gene: TRBJ1-2; clone size: few; D gene: TRBD1; CDR3 protein: CASSVASGTGVYGYTF; CDR3 DNA: TGTGCCAGCAGCGTCGCTTCCGGGACAGGGGTCTATGGCTACACCTTC
V gene: TRBV24-1; J gene: TRBJ1-1; clone size: few; D gene: NA; CDR3 protein: CATSDFGFTEAFF; CDR3 DNA: TGTGCCACCAGTGATTTCGGGTTCACTGAAGCTTTCTTT
V gene: TRBV4-2; J gene: TRBJ2-1; clone size: few; D gene: TRBD2; CDR3 protein: CASSQDTSSGYNEQFF; CDR3 DNA: TGTGCCAGCAGCCAAGATACGAGTAGCGGGTACAATGAGCAGTTCTTC